This T cell receptor beta chain was documented in a study of OX40 agonist ivuxolimab in advanced cancers. The protocol was immunoSEQ multiplex PCR, while the TCRdb copy is restricted to in-frame clones and leaves out a portion. This sample carries tens of thousands of clones, 70% to 90% of them seen once, and the ten largest clones take around 0.29%. The CDR3 has 14 residues. V was cut by 5 bases and J by 8 bases, with 18 bases left in between. Germline-derived CDR1 and CDR2 are MNHEY and SVGAGI. This TCR was sampled from an adult with an advanced solid tumor such as melanoma, head and neck, liver or kidney cancer. The chain has TRBV6-5 and TRBJ1-2; D not certain. The source material was CD4+ or CD8+ T cells sorted from blood, sampled in a trial of the OX40 agonist ivuxolimab. The CDR3 loop is CASSKGWEGGGYTF. The CDR3 nucleotides read TGTGCCAGCAGTAAAGGGTGGGAAGGCGGGGGCTACACCTTC.